This TCR beta chain was recovered during a study of beta chain features in type 1 diabetes. The whole isolated RNA underwent reverse transcription, so sequencing captured expressed TCRB transcripts. Repertoires were generated with immunoSEQ multiplex PCR, while TCRdb's copy carries only in-frame clones and drops some. Altogether around 140,000 clones are present, around 9.3% being singletons, with the ten largest covering 1.3%. Study observations and caveats: The naive, central memory and Treg TCRB repertoires looked more alike in patients than they did in healthy donors.

Concerning this clone: Antigen specificity is unknown.

Sequencing input: naive CD4+ T cells from blood. This clonotype was sampled from a man younger than 35 in good health.

In DNA form, the CDR3 reads TGTGCCAGCAGTTTGCTATTAACGAATTCACCCCTCCACTTT. It encodes CASSLLLTNSPLHF. The chain links TRBV6-5 to TRBJ1-6; D uncertain. This CDR3 has 14 amino acids. V lost 4 bases and J 7 bases, leaving 11 bases between the germline ends. The V gene's germline CDR1 is MNHEY and CDR2 SVGAGI.